Below, 26 T cell receptor beta chains from the same sample are listed, as sequenced in a study of shared clonotypes between healthy human individuals. Data came from immunoSEQ multiplex PCR; TCRdb stores just in-frame clones and leaves some out. The sample includes under 600,000 clones, around 95% of them seen just once. Material: naive CD4+ T cells sorted from blood. The subset is: CD45RA+ positively selected. The receptors originated from a woman aged 25 to 39 in good health.

The chain couples TRBV5-1 to TRBJ2-1; the match to TRBD1 covers 9 bases. Trimming took 6 bases from V and 0 from J; bases not matched to a gene: 7. This CDR3 comprises 16 residues. Germline V gene data show CDR1 as SGHRS and CDR2 as YFSETQ. CDR3 nucleotides: TGCGCCAGCACCCACCCGACAGGGGGCTCCTACAATGAGCAGTTCTTC. Protein sequence: CASTHPTGGSYNEQFF.

This chain joins TRBV18 and TRBJ2-1; 9 bases are shared with TRBD1. The CDR3 is 17 amino acids. The V segment lost 2 bases and the J segment 5 bases; nucleotides outside the gene matches: 10. Germline CDR1 is KGHSH and CDR2 is LQKENI. This CDR3 reads CASSPMTGGNLDNEQFF. The CDR3 DNA reads TGTGCCAGCTCACCAATGACAGGGGGGAACCTGGACAATGAGCAGTTCTTC.

As DNA, the CDR3 is TGTGCCAGCAGTCGTGAGGACAGGGCCTATGGCTACACCTTC. Amino acid sequence: CASSREDRAYGYTF. V and J are TRBV28 and TRBJ1-2, with 8 bases lining up with TRBD1. V gave up 5 bases and J gave up 4 bases; unmatched junction bases: 6. Looked up from germline, CDR1 is MDHEN and CDR2 is SYDVKM. CDR3 length: 14 amino acids.

The chain links TRBV7-8 to TRBJ2-2, with 11 bases fitting TRBD2. After removal of 5 bases from V and 4 bases from J, the junction contained 3 bases not matched to a gene. Germline CDR1 is SGHVS and CDR2 is FQNEAQ. The CDR3 spans 15 residues. The CDR3 DNA sequence: TGTGCCAGCAGCGCGGGGACTAGCGGCACCGGGGAGCTGTTTTTT. This sequence encodes CASSAGTSGTGELFF.

The rearrangement joins TRBV2 to TRBJ2-3; the D call may be TRBD1 or TRBD2 (5 bases each). Germline V gives CDR1 SNHLY, CDR2 FYNNEI. CDR3 length equals 16 residues. Trimming stripped 10 bases from V and 3 bases from J, with 23 bases between. The CDR3 DNA reads as TGTGCCACCACTCCTACCGGGACGGACCTGACAGATACGCAGTATTTT. Its translation is CATTPTGTDLTDTQYF. Filled out from reference TRBV2 and TRBJ2-3, the complete variable domain reads EPEVTQTPSHQVTQMGQEVILRCVPISNHLYFYWYRQILGQKVEFLVSFYNNEISEKSEIFDDQFSVERPDGSNFTLKIRSTKLEDSAMYFCATTPTGTDLTDTQYFGPGTRLTVL.

The gene calls are TRBV10-1 and TRBJ2-1; 8 bases line up with TRBD2. The length of the CDR3 is 15 residues. Per the germline V gene, CDR1 is WNHNN and CDR2 is SYGVQD (reference sequence). V dropped 2 bases and J dropped 5; count of bases not matched to a gene: 5. The CDR3 DNA is TGCGCCAGCAGTGAGGGGGTAGCGGGAAACAATGAGCAGTTCTTC. Protein sequence: CASSEGVAGNNEQFF.

The chain uses TRBV27 and TRBJ2-2; 11 bases line up with TRBD1. V lost 7 bases, J lost 6 bases, and 4 bases stayed unmatched. From germline, CDR1 is MNHEY and CDR2 SMNVEV (reference sequence). The CDR3 contains 14 residues. The CDR3 bases are TGTGCCAGCACGGGGACAGGGGGGGCCGGGGAGCTGTTTTTT. As protein: CASTGTGGAGELFF.

The table lists this clone with a count of one. The chain combines TRBV29-1 with TRBJ2-1; 8 bases are a match to TRBD2. There are 15 residues in the CDR3. Germline V gene lookup returns CDR1 SQVTM and CDR2 ANQGSEA. The J segment lost 0 bases and the V segment lost 6 bases, leaving 7 bases of the junction unmatched. This chain's CDR3 is CSVPRTSTSYNEQFF. For the CDR3, the DNA is TGCAGCGTCCCCCGGACTAGCACCTCCTACAATGAGCAGTTCTTC.

The chain recombines TRBV9 with TRBJ2-1; 9 bases are a match to TRBD2. The CDR3 is 15 amino acids. Trimming took 0 bases from V and 6 from J; bases not matched to a gene: 4. CDR1 is SGDLS and CDR2 is YYNGEE in the germline V gene. CDR3 sequence reads: CASSVGSGRSNEQFF. In nucleotides, the CDR3 is TGTGCCAGCAGCGTAGGAAGCGGGAGGTCCAATGAGCAGTTCTTC.

Here the CDR3 DNA reads TGTGCCAGCTCACCACCCTTAGGATCCCAAGCTTTCTTT. Protein sequence: CASSPPLGSQAFF. The V call is TRBV18, the J call TRBJ1-1; D unresolved. The ends were cut back, 0 bases at V and 9 bases at J, with 11 bases in the middle. The CDR3 extends over 13 amino acids. Germline CDR1 KGHSH, CDR2 LQKENI.

This chain links TRBV28 with TRBJ2-3; 8 bases align to TRBD2. CDR1 MDHEN and CDR2 SYDVKM come from the germline V gene. The ends lost 5 bases at V and 4 bases at J; junction bases unmatched: 11. The CDR3 is made up of 16 amino acids. CDR3 DNA sequence: TGTGCCAGCAGTCCCCCGGGGAGCGGGAGCGCAGATACGCAGTATTTT. Its translation is CASSPPGSGSADTQYF.

The chain combines TRBV28 with TRBJ2-2; D may be TRBD1 (5 bases). Germline loops: CDR1 MDHEN, CDR2 SYDVKM. The CDR3 extends over 16 amino acids. Trimming took off 8 bases at V and 4 bases at J, with 20 bases between the two ends. CDR3 region: CASLSYAAGLTGELFF. The CDR3 DNA sequence: TGTGCCAGCTTATCCTATGCGGCAGGGCTCACCGGGGAGCTGTTTTTT.

This chain joins TRBV28 and TRBJ1-2; D is unresolved. CDR1 MDHEN and CDR2 SYDVKM come from the germline V gene. V was trimmed by 2 bases and J by 0 bases, leaving 10 bases between them. This CDR3 has 15 amino acids. CDR3 nucleotides: TGTGCCAGCAGTTTAAAAGCGGCATCTAACTATGGCTACACCTTC. This encodes CASSLKAASNYGYTF.

This clone came up once. The chain joins TRBV19 to TRBJ1-5; D might be TRBD1 (5 bases). Trimming removed 5 bases at V and 4 bases at J, with 27 bases between. The CDR3 sequence is 19 residues long. Germline CDR1 reads LNHDA; CDR2 reads SQIVND (reference sequence). The CDR3 reads CASSHPTTRGPQTNQPQHF. DNA for the CDR3: TGTGCCAGTAGTCACCCCACGACTCGGGGCCCACAGACAAATCAGCCCCAGCATTTT.

On this clone: This specimen includes other DNA sequences encoding the same CDR3. The chain has TRBV6-5 and TRBJ1-1, with D hard to call. This CDR3 has 13 residues. V dropped 6 bases and J dropped 0 bases, with 8 bases sitting between them. In germline, CDR1 is MNHEY, CDR2 SVGAGI. CDR3 sequence (DNA): TGTGCCAGCAGACGCACAGTGAACACTGAAGCTTTCTTT. This sequence encodes CASRRTVNTEAFF.

The rearrangement joins TRBV10-3 to TRBJ2-3; D is possibly TRBD1 (6 bases). CDR3 length: 16 residues. V was shortened by 6 bases and J by 0 bases, with 16 bases between the two germline ends. The V gene's germline CDR1 is ENHRY and CDR2 SYGVKD. As DNA, the CDR3 is TGTGCCATCAGCCTTATAGGGGGAGTAAGCACAGATACGCAGTATTTT. It encodes CAISLIGGVSTDTQYF.

The rearrangement uses TRBV27 and TRBJ1-2; the D is unclear. Between the trimmed V and J ends, which lost 2 bases and 4 bases, there was a span of 8 bases. The CDR3 spans 13 residues. Germline CDR1 and CDR2: MNHEY and SMNVEV (reference sequence). CDR3 residues: CASSLKPIYGYTF. CDR3 sequence (DNA): TGTGCCAGCAGTTTAAAGCCCATCTATGGCTACACCTTC.

This rearrangement joins TRBV6-5 to TRBJ1-5; D perhaps matches TRBD1 (6 bases). V gave up 4 bases and J gave up 7 bases, with 20 bases separating them. The germline V gene has CDR1 MNHEY and CDR2 SVGAGI. The length of the CDR3 is 16 residues. The chain's CDR3 is CASSSAGLGARQPQHF. CDR3 in DNA: TGTGCCAGCAGTTCGGCCGGATTGGGGGCGCGGCAGCCCCAGCATTTT.

The V and J genes are TRBV15 and TRBJ2-2; 9 bases are shared with TRBD1. Germline trimming cut 2 bases from V and 1 base from J; bases unmatched to any gene: 8. The CDR3 extends over 18 amino acids. CDR1 LNHNV and CDR2 YYDKDF come from the germline V gene (reference sequence). The chain's CDR3 is CATSRFTGGLGNTGELFF. The CDR3 nucleotides read TGTGCCACCAGCAGATTTACAGGGGGCCTTGGGAACACCGGGGAGCTGTTTTTT.

Remarks on this clone: The same CDR3 also results from other DNA sequences found in this sample. The V call is TRBV15, the J call TRBJ1-5, with D unresolved. With 0 bases removed from V and 4 bases from J, the gap between germline ends came to 10 bases. Per germline, CDR1 LNHNV and CDR2 YYDKDF (reference sequence). The CDR3 is 15 amino acids. As DNA, the CDR3 is TGTGCCACCAGCAGAGATAGGGCCGGGAATCAGCCCCAGCATTTT. It is translated as CATSRDRAGNQPQHF.

This sequence joins TRBV6-6 and TRBJ2-7, with D perhaps matching TRBD1 (6 bases). The CDR3 loop spans 14 amino acids. Germline CDR1 is MNHNY and CDR2 is SVGAGI (reference sequence). Trimming took 9 bases from V and 0 from J, leaving 15 bases between them. CDR3 residues: CASKTHRDSYEQYF. Written as DNA, the CDR3 is TGTGCCAGTAAGACGCACAGGGACTCCTACGAGCAGTACTTC.

V and J are TRBV30 and TRBJ2-3; D perhaps matches TRBD2 (7 bases). This CDR3 contains 14 residues. The V and J ends lost 2 bases and 5 bases respectively, with 14 bases between them. The germline gives CDR1 GTSNPN, CDR2 SVGIG (reference sequence). The chain's CDR3 is CAWSRGAAQDTQYF. As DNA, the CDR3 is TGTGCCTGGAGTCGGGGGGCCGCTCAAGATACGCAGTATTTT.

V and J are TRBV6-4 and TRBJ2-2; D not certain. The CDR3 runs to 13 residues. Trimming shortened V by 3 bases and J by 6 bases, and 8 bases separated the two germline ends. CDR1 and CDR2 (germline): MRHNA, SNTAGT. As DNA, the CDR3 is TGTGCCAGCAGTGAGACGGTAGCCGGGGAGCTGTTTTTT. This encodes CASSETVAGELFF.

This chain joins TRBV7-9 and TRBJ1-1; D is ambiguous. The germline V gene has CDR1 SEHNR and CDR2 FQNEAQ (reference sequence). V was pared by 1 base and J by 1 base, with 13 bases between. The CDR3 has 16 residues. CDR3 coding DNA: TGTGCCAGCAGCTTAGGGCCCGGGAAGGCGAACACTGAAGCTTTCTTT. As protein: CASSLGPGKANTEAFF.

For the CDR3, the DNA is TGTGCCAGCAGACCCATAGCAGGGGATCGGACTGAAGCTTTCTTT. Its translation is CASRPIAGDRTEAFF. V gene TRBV11-2 combines with J gene TRBJ1-1, with D possibly being TRBD1 (6 bases). Trimming removed 6 bases at V and 5 bases at J, with 19 bases between. Germline lookup yields CDR1 SGHAT and CDR2 FQNNGV. This CDR3 contains 15 residues.

This clone was detected once. Other DNA sequences in this sample translate to the same CDR3. The chain's CDR3 is CASSLRQGATDTQYF. CDR3 bases: TGTGCCAGCAGTTTGCGACAGGGGGCAACAGATACGCAGTATTTT. The chain recombines TRBV28 with TRBJ2-3, with TRBD1 matching over 10 bases. The trim removed 3 bases at V and 3 bases at J, leaving 3 bases unmatched. The CDR3 is 15 amino acids. Germline V gene sequence: CDR1 MDHEN, CDR2 SYDVKM.